These T cell receptor beta chains were read from a single sample in a study of CD8+ T cells in alopecia areata. Sequencing used immunoSEQ multiplex PCR; TCRdb keeps in-frame clones, though not all of them. The sample has fewer than 350,000 clones, about 62% seen once. This sample comprised CD4+ T cells sorted from blood, obtained at week 24, from a patient treated with tofacitinib. The receptors derive from a human donor with alopecia areata. The CDR3 runs from the conserved cysteine through the conserved F or W.

j_gene	v_gene	CDR3aa
TRBJ2-3	TRBV29-1	CSVRSPSTLTDTQYF
TRBJ1-1	TRBV27	CASSGHLNTEAFF
TRBJ2-3	TRBV7-3	CASSSGRREVLDTQYF
TRBJ2-7	TRBV28	CASSSPGGAHSYEQYF
TRBJ2-6	TRBV7-3	CASSPRDSPFSGANVLTF
TRBJ2-7	TRBV29-1	CSVKQGGLEQYF
TRBJ2-5	TRBV7-9	CASSLMRAETQYF
TRBJ1-4	TRBV14	CASSQGVSYEKLFF
TRBJ2-7	TRBV5-6	CASSLAGSYEQYF
TRBJ2-7	TRBV6-9	CASSYSWGAVSYEQYF
TRBJ1-1	TRBV7-2	CASRSLMGADTEAFF
TRBJ1-5	TRBV5-1	CASSLEDGNNQPQHF
TRBJ1-2	TRBV5-1	CASSFDGQGGGYTF
TRBJ2-7	TRBV29-1	CSVVGHGTGSYEQYF
TRBJ2-7	TRBV4-1	CASSQPRDGTYEQYF
TRBJ2-3	TRBV7-9	CASSSGLATDTQYF
TRBJ1-6	TRBV4-1	CASSSPGQEWSPLHF
TRBJ2-7	TRBV7-2	CASSLSHEQYF
TRBJ1-2	TRBV29-1	CSASIAAAYGYTF
TRBJ1-2	TRBV9	CASSPPTGTYGYTF
TRBJ2-6	TRBV7-7	CASSPQGVNVLTF
TRBJ2-3	TRBV4-3	CASSQELAGGRFTDTQYF